Below are 7 T cell receptor beta chains sequenced from a single sample in a study of blood T cell repertoires in COVID-19. Data came from immunoSEQ multiplex PCR; TCRdb stores just in-frame clones and leaves some out. The data show 300,000 or so clones, 86% seen once. Sequenced: peripheral blood. Every receptor here comes from a woman aged 45-65 years with acute or convalescent COVID-19.

The chain has TRBV18 and TRBJ2-7; 8 bases are shared with TRBD2. V shed 3 bases and J 3 bases; nucleotides not matched to a gene: 10. There are 16 residues in the CDR3. The V gene's germline CDR1 is KGHSH and CDR2 LQKENI. This chain's CDR3 is CASSPITSLAGYEQYF. CDR3 DNA: TGTGCCAGCTCACCGATCACTTCCCTAGCGGGCTACGAGCAGTACTTC.

The V and J genes are TRBV2 and TRBJ2-7; D gene ambiguous. The CDR3 has 14 residues. Germline CDR1 reads SNHLY; CDR2 reads FYNNEI. Trimming took 7 bases from V and 0 from J, leaving 13 bases between them. The CDR3 DNA is TGTGCCAGCACCTTATTCGGCGGCTCCTACGAGCAGTACTTC. This codes for CASTLFGGSYEQYF.

The V call is TRBV3-1 (or the pseudogene TRBV3-2), the J call TRBJ2-7, with 9 bases fitting TRBD1. CDR3 length: 15 residues. V lost 3 bases to trimming and J lost 3 bases; unmatched junction nucleotides: 6. In germline, CDR1 is LGHDT, CDR2 YNNKEL (reference sequence). The chain's CDR3 is CASSQPGQGHYEQYF. The DNA for the CDR3 is TGTGCCAGCAGCCAGCCGGGACAGGGTCACTACGAGCAGTACTTC.

This clone appeared once. The rearrangement uses TRBV2 and TRBJ2-7; D possibly corresponds to TRBD2 (6 bases). CDR3 length: 13 residues. Germline assignment: CDR1 SNHLY and CDR2 FYNNEI. V lost 6 bases and J lost 6, with 15 bases in between. The CDR3 spells CASRRPGLIEQYF. The CDR3 DNA reads as TGTGCCAGCAGGAGACCGGGACTCATCGAGCAGTACTTC.

The CDR3 DNA reads TGTGCCAGCGCACGACCGGGACAATACGAGCAGTACTTC. Translating it yields CASARPGQYEQYF. V usage is TRBV6-5 and J usage is TRBJ2-7; possibly TRBD1 for D (6 bases). Germline lookup yields CDR1 MNHEY and CDR2 SVGAGI. The germline V and J ends were trimmed by 8 bases and 4 bases, with 15 bases remaining between them. The CDR3 totals 13 residues.

The chain uses TRBV27 and TRBJ1-1; D not certain. Germline-derived CDR1 and CDR2 are MNHEY and SMNVEV (reference sequence). Trimming stripped 5 bases from V and 0 bases from J, with 13 bases between. The CDR3 is 15 residues long. As DNA, the CDR3 is TGTGCCAGCAGTCTTTTCACAAACCTGAACACTGAAGCTTTCTTT. It specifies CASSLFTNLNTEAFF.

The chain uses TRBV10-1 and TRBJ2-7; D perhaps matches TRBD1 (5 bases). Germline V gene data show CDR1 as WNHNN and CDR2 as SYGVQD (reference sequence). There are 17 residues in the CDR3. Trimming removed 4 bases from V and 4 bases from J, with 23 bases in between. The CDR3 DNA sequence: TGCGCCAGCAGTGTTCCGCAGGGTCCCGCCAGAAGGTACGAGCAGTACTTC. Amino acids: CASSVPQGPARRYEQYF.